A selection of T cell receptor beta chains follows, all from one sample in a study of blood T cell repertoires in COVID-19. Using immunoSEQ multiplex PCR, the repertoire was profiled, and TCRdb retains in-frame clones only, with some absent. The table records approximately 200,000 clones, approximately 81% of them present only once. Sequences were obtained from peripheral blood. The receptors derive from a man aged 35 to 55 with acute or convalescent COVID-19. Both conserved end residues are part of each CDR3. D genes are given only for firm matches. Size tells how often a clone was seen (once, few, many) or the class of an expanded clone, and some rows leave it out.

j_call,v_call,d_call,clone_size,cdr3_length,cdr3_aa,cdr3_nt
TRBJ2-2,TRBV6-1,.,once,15,CASSSHQEFTGELFF,TGTGCCAGCAGTTCCCACCAGGAATTCACCGGGGAGCTGTTTTTT
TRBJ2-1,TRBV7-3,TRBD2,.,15,CASSSSGDSYNEQFF,TGTGCCAGCAGCTCCAGCGGGGACTCCTACAATGAGCAGTTCTTC
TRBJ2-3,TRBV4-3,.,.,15,CASSQDSRGGDTQYF,TGCGCCAGCAGCCAAGATAGCCGGGGAGGAGATACGCAGTATTTT
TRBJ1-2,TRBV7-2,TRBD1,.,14,CASSPGQGDYGYTF,TGTGCCAGCAGCCCGGGACAGGGGGACTATGGCTACACCTTC
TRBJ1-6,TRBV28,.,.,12,CASSLQDSPLHF,TGTGCCAGCAGTTTACAGGATTCACCCCTCCACTTT
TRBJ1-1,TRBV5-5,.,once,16,CASSFWRAGLNTEAFF,TGTGCCAGCAGCTTCTGGAGGGCGGGGTTGAACACTGAAGCTTTCTTT
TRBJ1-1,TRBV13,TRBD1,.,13,CASSSDRGTEAFF,TGTGCCAGCAGCTCCGACAGGGGCACTGAAGCTTTCTTT
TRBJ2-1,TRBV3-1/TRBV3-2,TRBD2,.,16,CASSQARGGVYNEQFF,TGTGCCAGCAGCCAGGCGCGGGGGGGCGTTTACAATGAGCAGTTCTTC
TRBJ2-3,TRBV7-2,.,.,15,CASSFRHLSTDTQYF,TGTGCCAGCAGCTTCCGACACCTTAGCACAGATACGCAGTATTTT
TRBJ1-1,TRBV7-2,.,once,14,CASSTDIPNTEAFF,TGTGCCAGCAGCACGGACATACCGAACACTGAAGCTTTCTTT
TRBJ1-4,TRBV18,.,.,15,CASSPFEGGNEKLFF,TGTGCCAGCTCACCTTTCGAGGGGGGGAATGAAAAACTGTTTTTT
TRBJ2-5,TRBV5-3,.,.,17,CARKPPTGSPYQETQYF,TGTGCCAGAAAACCCCCGACTGGTAGCCCTTACCAAGAGACCCAGTACTTC
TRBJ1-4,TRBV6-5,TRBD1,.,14,CASSPGGGNEKLFF,TGTGCCAGCAGCCCAGGGGGAGGTAATGAAAAACTGTTTTTT
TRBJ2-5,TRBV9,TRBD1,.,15,CASSPGQLYQETQYF,TGTGCCAGCAGCCCGGGACAGTTGTACCAAGAGACCCAGTACTTC
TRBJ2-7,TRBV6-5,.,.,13,CASGVSGHYEQYF,TGTGCCAGCGGGGTGAGCGGGCACTACGAGCAGTACTTC
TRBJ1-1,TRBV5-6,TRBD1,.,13,CASTNLRGTEAFF,TGTGCCAGCACCAACCTCAGGGGGACTGAAGCTTTCTTT
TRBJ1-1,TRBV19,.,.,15,CASSDPGRQNTEAFF,TGTGCCAGTAGTGATCCAGGGCGCCAGAACACTGAAGCTTTCTTT